A selection of T cell receptor beta chains follows, all from one sample in a study of blood T cell repertoires in COVID-19. Sequencing was performed with immunoSEQ multiplex PCR; in TCRdb, only in-frame clones are kept and a portion is missing. The sample records 200,000 or so clones, around nine tenths being singletons. Sequenced: PBMCs or T cells enriched from blood (not recorded which). All receptors come from a man in his thirties or forties who had recovered from COVID-19. CDR3s include the opening cysteine and the closing phenylalanine or tryptophan. The D gene is left open where the match is weak. Clone size is not always given. Where it is, it says once, few, many or a class for expanded clones.

TGTGCCAGCAGTTTAGCGGGAGGTGGAGATACGCAGTATTTT | CASSLAGGGDTQYF | TRBV27 | 14 | TRBD2 | . | TRBJ2-3
TGTGCCAGCAGTTCTTCCCCGGGGACCCAGTACTTC | CASSSSPGTQYF | TRBV6-5 | 12 | . | . | TRBJ2-5
TGTGCCAGCAGTCCCAGATGGGGCACTACCTACGAGCAGTACTTC | CASSPRWGTTYEQYF | TRBV6-5 | 15 | . | . | TRBJ2-7
TGCAGCGTTGGGGGACAGGGGGGTCAGCCCCAGCATTTT | CSVGGQGGQPQHF | TRBV29-1 | 13 | TRBD1 | once | TRBJ1-5
TGTGCCAGCAGTTTAGGGACTAGCGGGAGAGGGGAGCAGTTCTTC | CASSLGTSGRGEQFF | TRBV28 | 15 | TRBD2 | . | TRBJ2-1
TGTGCCAGCGTTAGAGCGGGAGGCCCCACAGATACGCAGTATTTT | CASVRAGGPTDTQYF | TRBV27 | 15 | TRBD2 | . | TRBJ2-3
TGCGCCAGCAGCTCGCAACGGGGTGCGGACACTGAAGCTTTCTTT | CASSSQRGADTEAFF | TRBV5-1 | 15 | . | . | TRBJ1-1
TGTGCCTGGAGTGTACTATACCCCAGGGGGCGGGAAACTGAAGCTTTCTTT | CAWSVLYPRGRETEAFF | TRBV30 | 17 | TRBD1 | . | TRBJ1-1
TGTGCCAGCAGGGGAGGGATTTGGGAAAAACTGTTTTTT | CASRGGIWEKLFF | TRBV28 | 13 | . | . | TRBJ1-4
TGTGCCAGTAGTATCAACAATGAGCAGTTCTTC | CASSINNEQFF | TRBV19 | 11 | . | once | TRBJ2-1
TGTGCCAGTAGTATTACAGGGGGCACGAGCAATCAGCCCCAGCATTTT | CASSITGGTSNQPQHF | TRBV19 | 16 | TRBD1 | . | TRBJ1-5
TGTGCCACCAGTGATTTTTTAGTTAACAGGGAAGCTTTCTTT | CATSDFLVNREAFF | TRBV24-1 | 14 | . | . | TRBJ1-1
TGTGCCAGCTCACCACCGGGGGCCCTGAGGACTGAAGCTTTCTTT | CASSPPGALRTEAFF | TRBV18 | 15 | . | . | TRBJ1-1
TGTGCCAGCAGCGTAGGGGGCGGGGGCACAGATACGCAGTATTTT | CASSVGGGGTDTQYF | TRBV9 | 15 | . | . | TRBJ2-3
TGTGCCAGCAGCTTATACGTTTTGAGAGGGCCTACCTCTGGAAACACCATATATTTT | CASSLYVLRGPTSGNTIYF | TRBV7-9 | 19 | . | . | TRBJ1-3
TGCGCCAGCAGCCCGAGGGGATCGGGGAGCGGGAATGAAAAACTGTTTTTT | CASSPRGSGSGNEKLFF | TRBV4-1 | 17 | . | . | TRBJ1-4
TGCGCCAGCAGCGTACAGGGATGGTCTGAAGCTTTCTTT | CASSVQGWSEAFF | TRBV5-1 | 13 | . | few | TRBJ1-1
TGTGCCAGCAGTCGTATAGGGACAGGGATAGAACAGCCCCAGCATTTT | CASSRIGTGIEQPQHF | TRBV27 | 16 | TRBD1 | few | TRBJ1-5